The next 24 T cell receptor beta chains were all read from a single sample in a study of blood T cells in healthy people across ages (dated by TCRdb to between 2014 and 2017). The library was produced with 5' RACE. Sequencing was performed on an Illumina HiSeq 2500. A second about 7 to 12 cycle PCR used a sample-barcoded 5' primer and a J-beta primer mix. TCRdb redid the processing of the public reads, applying fastp at Q25 and MiXCR, and retained in-frame beta chains. Merged by CDR3 protein, the rows form single entries marked with the most common genes and DNA. In all, the sample holds some 1 million distinct CDR3 sequences, and under 45% of those were seen once. The ten largest account for 15% to 20% of the sample. Sequences were obtained from blood. The source is a woman aged 55-75 years in good health.

The chain is built from TRBV20-1 and TRBJ2-5; TRBD1 matches 8 bases. The germline gives CDR1 DFQATT, CDR2 SNEGSKA (reference sequence). This CDR3 is built from 15 residues. J gave up 0 bases and V 3 bases, and 6 bases lay outside the gene matches. The CDR3 sequence is CSASPRQGYQETQYF. The CDR3 bases are TGCAGTGCTAGCCCCCGACAGGGGTACCAAGAGACCCAGTACTTC.

This clonotype was picked up a small number of times. The chain couples TRBV11-2 to TRBJ2-5; D gene ambiguous. Germline CDR1 is SGHAT and CDR2 is FQNNGV. The CDR3 totals 13 residues. The ends were cut back, 5 bases at V and 4 bases at J, with 11 bases in the middle. The CDR3 DNA follows: TGTGCCAGCAGCGGGGATAGTTTAGAGACCCAGTACTTC. It encodes CASSGDSLETQYF.

This clonotype was recorded a few times. The rearrangement uses TRBV6-5 and TRBJ2-5; TRBD2 agrees at 12 bases. The CDR3 is 15 residues long. Germline lookup yields CDR1 MNHEY and CDR2 SVGAGI. With 6 bases clipped from V and 2 bases from J, the junction kept 4 bases outside the gene matches. CDR3: CASSYGLAGQETQYF. The DNA of the CDR3 is TGTGCCAGCAGCTACGGACTAGCGGGACAAGAGACCCAGTACTTC.

This chain connects TRBV18 to TRBJ2-5; no clear D. The CDR3 loop spans 16 amino acids. The V gene's germline CDR1 is KGHSH and CDR2 LQKENI. The V and J ends lost 0 bases and 0 bases respectively, with 11 bases between them. DNA for the CDR3: TGTGCCAGCTCACCACCGATGCCGGATTACCAAGAGACCCAGTACTTC. As protein: CASSPPMPDYQETQYF.

This clonotype was detected a few times. DNA of the CDR3: TGTGCCAGCACCCTTGGACAGGGGCGATACAATGAGCAGTTCTTC. Translated: CASTLGQGRYNEQFF. V and J are TRBV14 and TRBJ2-1, with 9 bases matching TRBD1. The CDR3 is made up of 15 amino acids. V lost 7 bases to trimming and J lost 4 bases; unmatched junction nucleotides: 8. Germline V gene lookup returns CDR1 SGHDN and CDR2 FVKESK.

V gene TRBV29-1 combines with J gene TRBJ2-7; D may be TRBD1 (5 bases). The V end was cut by 4 bases, the J end by 7 bases, with 23 bases between. The CDR3 loop spans 15 amino acids. The V gene's germline CDR1 is SQVTM and CDR2 ANQGSEA. The DNA of the CDR3 is TGCAGCGTTGTGTCAGGGAAGGGTACTGCATGGGAGCAGTACTTC. Its translation is CSVVSGKGTAWEQYF.

The rearrangement joins TRBV12-3 or TRBV12-4 to TRBJ2-7, with 8 bases aligning to TRBD1. V lost 8 bases to trimming and J lost 6 bases; unmatched junction nucleotides: 6. The length of the CDR3 is 12 residues. The CDR3 nucleotides read TGTGCCAGCGGAGACAGGGGAGGCGAGCAGTACTTC. This codes for CASGDRGGEQYF.

This clonotype was seen a few times. The chain's CDR3 is CAISETGGDEKLFF. The CDR3, as DNA: TGTGCCATCAGTGAAACAGGGGGCGATGAAAAACTGTTTTTT. The chain combines TRBV10-3 with TRBJ1-4; 9 bases are a match to TRBD1. Germline V gene lookup returns CDR1 ENHRY and CDR2 SYGVKD. Unmatched junction bases numbered 2, after V lost 3 bases and J lost 6 bases. This CDR3 contains 14 residues.

This clonotype has only a few counts. The CDR3 DNA follows: TGCGCCAGCAGCCTGGGAGCGGAGAGCTCCTACGAGCAGTACTTC. Its protein product is CASSLGAESSYEQYF. The chain is built from TRBV5-1 and TRBJ2-7, with D maybe TRBD2 (5 bases). Germline loops: CDR1 SGHRS, CDR2 YFSETQ. The CDR3 runs 15 residues. Trimming removed 4 bases at V and 0 bases at J, with 14 bases between.

The V and J genes are TRBV3-1 and TRBJ2-3; 7 bases match TRBD2. V was pared by 3 bases and J by 0 bases, with 3 bases of the junction left unmatched. This CDR3 is built from 15 residues. CDR1 is LGHDT and CDR2 is YNNKEL in the germline V gene (reference sequence). CDR3 sequence reads: CASSHSGPSTDTQYF. In DNA, the CDR3 is TGTGCCAGCAGCCATAGCGGGCCAAGCACAGATACGCAGTATTTT.

This clonotype was seen just once. V and J are TRBV5-1 and TRBJ2-3; D is possibly TRBD1 (6 bases). This CDR3 is 14 amino acids long. The germline V gene has CDR1 SGHRS and CDR2 YFSETQ. Trimming cost V 3 bases and J 4 bases, with 12 bases left between them. In DNA form, the CDR3 reads TGCGCCAGCAGCTCGTGGGGGCTGGCAGATACGCAGTATTTT. This codes for CASSSWGLADTQYF.

The rearrangement links TRBV11-3 to TRBJ2-7, with 9 bases fitting TRBD1. The CDR3 runs 14 residues. Per germline, CDR1 SGHNT and CDR2 YENEEA. J gave up 6 bases and V 0 bases, and 3 bases lay outside the gene matches. Here the CDR3 reads CASSLDPTGGEQYF. The CDR3 nucleotides are TGTGCCAGCAGCTTAGACCCGACAGGGGGCGAGCAGTACTTC.

This rearrangement joins TRBV29-1 to TRBJ1-2; TRBD1 matches 11 bases. The germline gives CDR1 SQVTM, CDR2 ANQGSEA. V lost 3 bases to trimming and J lost 3 bases; unmatched junction nucleotides: 9. The CDR3 length is 16 residues. The DNA of the CDR3 is TGCAGCGTTGAGACCCGGGACAGGGGGAAGGACTATGGCTACACCTTC. Translating it yields CSVETRDRGKDYGYTF.

The chain has TRBV12-3 or TRBV12-4 and TRBJ2-5; tentatively, D is TRBD2 (6 bases). V dropped 5 bases and J dropped 2 bases, with 12 bases sitting between them. The CDR3 sequence is 14 residues long. Here the CDR3 DNA reads TGTGCCAGCAGTGCAGCGGCGGGGCAAGAGACCCAGTACTTC. This codes for CASSAAAGQETQYF.

This clonotype was counted between two and nine times. This rearrangement joins TRBV27 to TRBJ2-6; tentative D call: TRBD2 (7 bases). The V end was cut by 3 bases, the J end by 4 bases, with 10 bases between. CDR3 length: 15 amino acids. Per germline, CDR1 MNHEY and CDR2 SMNVEV (reference sequence). The CDR3 DNA reads TGTGCCAGCAGTTTCGGGGGGCCGGGGGCCAACGTCCTGACTTTC. This gives the protein CASSFGGPGANVLTF.

This clonotype was seen just once. The chain couples TRBV13 to TRBJ1-2; the D gene is possibly TRBD1 (5 bases). The CDR3 is made up of 12 amino acids. V lost 2 bases and J 10 bases, leaving 11 bases between the germline ends. Per the germline V gene, CDR1 is PRHDT and CDR2 is FYEKMQ (reference sequence). CDR3: CASSLSGVDYTF. The DNA for the CDR3 is TGTGCCAGCAGCTTATCGGGGGTGGACTACACCTTC.

This sequence joins TRBV20-1 and TRBJ2-5, with unresolved D. Looked up from germline, CDR1 is DFQATT and CDR2 is SNEGSKA (reference sequence). The CDR3 runs 13 residues. Trimming shortened V by 3 bases and J by 5 bases, and 13 bases separated the two germline ends. The CDR3 DNA reads as TGCAGTGCTAGCTCGGTTCTAGGGGAGACCCAGTACTTC. It codes for CSASSVLGETQYF.

The chain combines TRBV28 with TRBJ1-2, with unresolved D. The CDR3 length is 14 residues. Per germline, CDR1 MDHEN and CDR2 SYDVKM. Trimming pared 3 bases from V and 4 bases from J, leaving 12 bases between. This chain's CDR3 is CASSFRDPLYGYTF. DNA of the CDR3: TGTGCCAGCAGTTTCCGCGATCCCCTCTATGGCTACACCTTC.

V and J are TRBV3-1 and TRBJ2-7; no clear D. The CDR3 loop spans 16 amino acids. Germline V gene data show CDR1 as LGHDT and CDR2 as YNNKEL (reference sequence). Trimming took 0 bases from V and 0 from J, leaving 12 bases between them. For the CDR3, the DNA is TGTGCCAGCAGCCAAGATTGGCAGGATAACTCCTACGAGCAGTACTTC. It yields the protein CASSQDWQDNSYEQYF.

The chain joins TRBV25-1 to TRBJ2-1; 8 nucleotides align to TRBD1. With V trimmed by 6 bases and J by 7 bases, 8 bases remained unmatched. The germline V gene has CDR1 MGHDK and CDR2 SYGVNS. This CDR3 has 14 residues. CDR3 in DNA: TGTGCCAGCAGGGGGACAGGACTTGCGAATGAGCAGTTCTTC. It codes for CASRGTGLANEQFF.

This clonotype was seen at least ten times. V and J are TRBV20-1 and TRBJ2-3; 9 nucleotides line up with TRBD2. The V segment lost 8 bases and the J segment 0 bases; nucleotides outside the gene matches: 15. The CDR3 spans 17 residues. Germline assignment: CDR1 DFQATT and CDR2 SNEGSKA (reference sequence). The CDR3 coding sequence is TGCAGTCCTGGCGGGCAAACTAGCGGGTCCAGCACAGATACGCAGTATTTT. Its translation is CSPGGQTSGSSTDTQYF.

This sequence joins TRBV4-1 and TRBJ2-4; a weak D match, TRBD2 (6 bases). The J call is in doubt because the DNA end fits TRBJ2-7 better. Looked up from germline, CDR1 is MGHRA and CDR2 is YSYEKL. CDR3 length: 16 amino acids. CDR3: CASSQVGNYGGYEQYF. CDR3 coding DNA: TGCGCCAGCAGCCAAGTGGGGAACTACGGGGGCTACGAGCAGTACTTC.

The rearrangement uses TRBV6-2 or TRBV6-3 and TRBJ2-3; D unclear. Germline loops: CDR1 MNHEY, CDR2 SVGEGT. CDR3 size: 17 residues. V lost 6 bases and J 6 bases, leaving 25 bases between the germline ends. The CDR3 region has the DNA TGTGCCAGCAGAGAGCACCGGGCCACAACTTTGCTGGATACGCAGTATTTT. Residues: CASREHRATTLLDTQYF.

CDR3 amino acids: CASSPLAGADTQYF. CDR3 bases: TGTGCCAGCAGTCCCTTGGCTGGGGCCGATACGCAGTATTTT. The chain carries TRBV18 and TRBJ2-3; tentative D call: TRBD1 (5 bases). Between the trimmed V and J ends, which lost 8 bases and 6 bases, there was a span of 18 bases. Germline CDR1 is KGHSH and CDR2 is LQKENI. The CDR3 runs to 14 residues.